The sequence of this TCR beta chain was determined in a study of OX40 agonist ivuxolimab in advanced cancers. Looking at the study overall: A partial response was reached by three patients: one with hepatocellular carcinoma and two with cutaneous melanoma.

Findings and caveats of the study: Patients who responded partially at 0.1-3.0 mg/kg showed clonal expansion ranking among the lowest.

Germline lookup yields CDR1 MNHNS and CDR2 SASEGT. This CDR3 comprises 15 residues. V was clipped by 2 bases and J by 5 bases, with 16 bases between them. Libraries were prepared by immunoSEQ multiplex PCR; TCRdb keeps only in-frame clonotypes and omits some of them. The sample holds more than 10,000 clones; roughly 88% are singletons and the top ten take roughly two fifths. Remarks on this clone: The antigen is unknown.

Sequenced here: CD4+ or CD8+ T cells sorted from blood, sampled in a trial of the OX40 agonist ivuxolimab. The gene calls are TRBV6-1 and TRBJ2-7; D is ambiguous. The TCR was taken from an adult with an advanced solid tumor such as melanoma, head and neck, liver or kidney cancer. The CDR3 region has the DNA TGTGCCAGCAGTGAAACCCCGACAATCAAGAACGAGCAGTACTTC. Translation: CASSETPTIKNEQYF.